The sequence of this TCR beta chain was determined in a study of blood T cell repertoires in COVID-19. Study-level information: Italy, Spain and the United States were the sources of the convalescent and acute COVID-19 samples. Sources were T cells, B-cell-depleted T cells, or PBMCs; the material itself was cDNA or gDNA.

As processed by the authors: Amplification of reference gene primers was used by the study to estimate nucleated cell counts. The assay was immunoSEQ multiplex PCR, and TCRdb's table has in-frame clones only and misses some. From that table come the V and J calls and clone size; the DNA was used to work out D and trimming. The sample shows tens of thousands of clones, 92% of them seen only once. V gave up 5 bases and J gave up 5 bases; unmatched junction bases: 9. The germline CDR1 and CDR2 sequences are SGHAT and FQNNGV. The CDR3 spans 15 residues. The chain joins TRBV11-2 to TRBJ2-1; the match to TRBD2 covers 7 bases. The clonotype was recovered from a man aged 45 to 65 with active COVID-19. The sample consisted of peripheral blood. The CDR3 nucleotides are TGTGCCAGCAGCCTAAGCCTAGCGGACGACAATGAGCAGTTCTTC. This encodes CASSLSLADDNEQFF.